This entry features one T cell receptor (beta chain) sequence. Profiled with immunoSEQ multiplex PCR; TCRdb holds only in-frame clones, not every one. The sample yields hundreds of thousands of clones, approximately 90% seen once. Germline-derived CDR1 and CDR2 are MNHEY and SMNVEV (reference sequence). The trim removed 6 bases at V and 1 base at J, leaving 7 bases unmatched. The CDR3 covers 16 residues. This sample stems from a study of shared T cell receptors in the human thymus. A further study also used this sample, focusing on human thymus T cells. Per that study: Resections that were taken during corrective heart surgery supplied the thymus tissue. The related literature has documented a marked overlap of thymic repertoires among unrelated individuals.

The chain is built from TRBV27 and TRBJ2-5; 11 bases are shared with TRBD2. The TCR originated in a boy under three years old with a congenital heart defect. The sequenced sample consisted of thymocytes. The CDR3 sequence is CASRGILAGGQETQYF. Here the CDR3 DNA reads TGTGCCAGCAGGGGTATTCTAGCGGGGGGCCAAGAGACCCAGTACTTC.